This TCR beta chain was documented in a study of beta chain features in type 1 diabetes. Overall study context: The examined sorted cells totaled some 99 million across samples.

General observations from the study: All four CD4+ subsets from Type 1 diabetes patients carried moderately but significantly shorter TCRB CDR3s. High-TCR-expressing cells could be over-represented by cDNA sequencing.

The entirety of the isolated RNA underwent reverse transcription, so expressed TCRB transcripts were sequenced. Method: immunoSEQ multiplex PCR; TCRdb's copy keeps in-frame clones and lacks some. This sample has 600,000 to 650,000 clones, with roughly a sixth found just once. Note on this clone: Its specificity is unknown. Other DNA variants within this sample encode the same CDR3.

V was trimmed by 4 bases and J by 0 bases, leaving 9 bases between them. The CDR3 runs to 13 residues. Germline assignment: CDR1 SQVTM and CDR2 ANQGSEA. This receptor was taken from a man younger than 30 in good health. Sequenced input: naive CD4+ T cells from blood. The chain uses TRBV29-1 and TRBJ1-1; D is possibly TRBD1 (5 bases). CDR3 loop: CSVAGRMNTEAFF. Here the CDR3 DNA reads TGCAGCGTTGCGGGACGCATGAACACTGAAGCTTTCTTT.